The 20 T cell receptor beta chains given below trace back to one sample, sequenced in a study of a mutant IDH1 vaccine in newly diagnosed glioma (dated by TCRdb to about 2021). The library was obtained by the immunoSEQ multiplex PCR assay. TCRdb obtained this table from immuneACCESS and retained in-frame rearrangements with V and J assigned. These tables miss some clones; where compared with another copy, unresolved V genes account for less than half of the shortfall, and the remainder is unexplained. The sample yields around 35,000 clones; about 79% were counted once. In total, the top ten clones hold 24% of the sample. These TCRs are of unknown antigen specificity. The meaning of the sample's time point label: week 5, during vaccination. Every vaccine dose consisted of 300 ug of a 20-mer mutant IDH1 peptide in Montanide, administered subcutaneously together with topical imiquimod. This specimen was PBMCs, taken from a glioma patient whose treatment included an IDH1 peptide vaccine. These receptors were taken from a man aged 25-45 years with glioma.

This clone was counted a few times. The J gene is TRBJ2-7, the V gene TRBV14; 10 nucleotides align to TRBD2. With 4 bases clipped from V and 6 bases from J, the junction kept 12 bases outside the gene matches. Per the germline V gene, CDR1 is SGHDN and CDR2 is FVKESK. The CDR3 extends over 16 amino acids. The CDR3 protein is CASSLRRPSGSPEQYF. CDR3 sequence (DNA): TGTGCCAGCAGCCTCAGAAGGCCTAGCGGGAGCCCCGAGCAGTACTTC.

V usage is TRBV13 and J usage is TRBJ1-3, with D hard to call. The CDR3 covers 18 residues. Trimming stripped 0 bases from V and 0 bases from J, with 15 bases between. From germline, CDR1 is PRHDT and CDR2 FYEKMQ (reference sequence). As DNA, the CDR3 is TGTGCCAGCAGCTTAGGCCGAGGATACCGGGACTCTGGAAACACCATATATTTT. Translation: CASSLGRGYRDSGNTIYF.

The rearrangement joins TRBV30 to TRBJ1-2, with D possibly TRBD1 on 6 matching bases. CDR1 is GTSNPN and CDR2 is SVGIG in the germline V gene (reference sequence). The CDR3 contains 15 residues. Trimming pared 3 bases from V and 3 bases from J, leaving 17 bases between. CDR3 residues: CAWSGPQQGYYGYTF. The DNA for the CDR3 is TGTGCCTGGAGCGGTCCTCAACAGGGTTACTATGGCTACACCTTC.

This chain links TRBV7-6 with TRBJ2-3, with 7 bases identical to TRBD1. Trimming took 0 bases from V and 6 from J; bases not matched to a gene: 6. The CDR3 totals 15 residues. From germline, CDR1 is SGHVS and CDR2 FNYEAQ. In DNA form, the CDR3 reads TGTGCCAGCAGCTTAGCCCAAGTACAGGGGGATACGCAGTATTTT. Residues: CASSLAQVQGDTQYF.

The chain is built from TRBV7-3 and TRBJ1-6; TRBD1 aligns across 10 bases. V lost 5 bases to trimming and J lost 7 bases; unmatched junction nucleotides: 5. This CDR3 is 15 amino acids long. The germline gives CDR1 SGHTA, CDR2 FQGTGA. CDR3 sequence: CASSLGQGQNSPLHF. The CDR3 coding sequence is TGTGCCAGCAGCCTGGGACAGGGGCAGAATTCACCCCTCCACTTT.

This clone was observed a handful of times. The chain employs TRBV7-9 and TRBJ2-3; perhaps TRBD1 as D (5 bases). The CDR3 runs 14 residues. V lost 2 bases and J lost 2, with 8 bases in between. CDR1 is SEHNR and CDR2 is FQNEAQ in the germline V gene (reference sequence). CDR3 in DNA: TGTGCCAGCAGCTTACGTGGGGCCACAGATACGCAGTATTTT. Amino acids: CASSLRGATDTQYF.

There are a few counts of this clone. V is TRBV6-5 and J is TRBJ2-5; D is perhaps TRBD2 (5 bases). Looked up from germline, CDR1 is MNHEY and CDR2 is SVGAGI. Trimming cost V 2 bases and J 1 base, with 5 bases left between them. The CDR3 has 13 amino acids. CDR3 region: CASSYGSQETQYF. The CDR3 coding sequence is TGTGCCAGCAGTTACGGGAGCCAAGAGACCCAGTACTTC.

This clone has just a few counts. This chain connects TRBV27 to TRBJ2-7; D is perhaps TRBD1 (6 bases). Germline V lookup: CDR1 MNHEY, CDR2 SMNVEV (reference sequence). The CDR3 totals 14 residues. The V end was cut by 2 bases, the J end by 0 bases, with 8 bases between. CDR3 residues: CASSLRDNSYEQYF. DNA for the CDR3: TGTGCCAGCAGTTTACGGGACAACTCCTACGAGCAGTACTTC.

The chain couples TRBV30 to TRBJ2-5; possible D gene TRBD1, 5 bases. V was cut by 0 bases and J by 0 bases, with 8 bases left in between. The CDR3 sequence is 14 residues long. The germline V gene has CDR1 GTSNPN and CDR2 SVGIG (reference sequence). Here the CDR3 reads CAWSVSGNQETQYF. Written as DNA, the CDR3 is TGTGCCTGGAGTGTTTCAGGGAACCAAGAGACCCAGTACTTC. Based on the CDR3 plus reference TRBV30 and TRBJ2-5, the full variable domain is SQTIHQWPATLVQPVGSPLSLECTVEGTSNPNLYWYRQAAGRGLQLLFYSVGIGQISSEVPQNLSASRPQDRQFILSSKKLLLSDSGFYLCAWSVSGNQETQYFGPGTRLLVL.

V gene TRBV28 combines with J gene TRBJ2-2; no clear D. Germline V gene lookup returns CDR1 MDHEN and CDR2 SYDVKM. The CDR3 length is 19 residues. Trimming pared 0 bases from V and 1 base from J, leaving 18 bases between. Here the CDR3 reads CASSLWRGARRKNTGELFF. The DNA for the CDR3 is TGTGCCAGCAGTTTATGGAGAGGCGCGCGTAGAAAGAACACCGGGGAGCTGTTTTTT.

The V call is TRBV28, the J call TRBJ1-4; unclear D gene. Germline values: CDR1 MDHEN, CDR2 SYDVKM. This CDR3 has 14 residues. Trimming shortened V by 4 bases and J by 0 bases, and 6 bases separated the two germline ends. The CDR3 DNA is TGTGCCAGCAGTTACAAGGCAACTAATGAAAAACTGTTTTTT. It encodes CASSYKATNEKLFF.

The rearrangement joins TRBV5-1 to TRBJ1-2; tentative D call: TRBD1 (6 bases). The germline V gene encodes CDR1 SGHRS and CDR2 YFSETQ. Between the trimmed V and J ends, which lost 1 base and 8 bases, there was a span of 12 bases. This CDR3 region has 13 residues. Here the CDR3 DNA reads TGCGCCAGCAGCTTGTCTGGGACACTCGGCTACACCTTC. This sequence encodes CASSLSGTLGYTF.

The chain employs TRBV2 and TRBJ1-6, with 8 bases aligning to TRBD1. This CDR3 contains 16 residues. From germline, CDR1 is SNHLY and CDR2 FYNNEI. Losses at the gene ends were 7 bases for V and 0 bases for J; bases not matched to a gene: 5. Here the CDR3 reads CASMRTGGSYNSPLHF. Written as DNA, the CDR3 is TGTGCCAGCATGAGAACAGGGGGCTCCTATAATTCACCCCTCCACTTT.

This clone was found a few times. CDR3 loop: CASSPGQAHYEQYF. CDR3 nucleotide sequence: TGCGCCAGCAGCCCGGGACAGGCGCACTACGAGCAGTACTTC. The gene calls are TRBV5-1 and TRBJ2-7; TRBD1 matches at 8 bases. After removal of 4 bases from V and 3 bases from J, the junction contained 6 bases not matched to a gene. The CDR3 covers 14 residues. Per the germline V gene, CDR1 is SGHRS and CDR2 is YFSETQ.

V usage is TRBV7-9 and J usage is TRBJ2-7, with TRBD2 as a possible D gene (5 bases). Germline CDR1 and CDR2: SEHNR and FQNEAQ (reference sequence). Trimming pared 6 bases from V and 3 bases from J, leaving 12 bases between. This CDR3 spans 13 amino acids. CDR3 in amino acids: CASSHRRGYEQYF. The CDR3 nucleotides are TGTGCCAGCAGTCATCGACGGGGCTACGAGCAGTACTTC.

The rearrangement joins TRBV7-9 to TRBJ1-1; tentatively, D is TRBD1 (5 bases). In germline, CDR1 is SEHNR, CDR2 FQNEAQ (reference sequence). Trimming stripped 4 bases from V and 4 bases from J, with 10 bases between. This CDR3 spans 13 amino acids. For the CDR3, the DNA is TGTGCCAGCAGCTCCGGGACGGCCACTGAAGCTTTCTTT. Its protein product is CASSSGTATEAFF.

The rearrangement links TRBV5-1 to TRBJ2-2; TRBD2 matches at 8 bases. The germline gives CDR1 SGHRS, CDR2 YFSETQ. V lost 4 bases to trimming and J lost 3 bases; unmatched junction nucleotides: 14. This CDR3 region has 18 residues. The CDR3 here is CASSGGRGASPDTGELFF. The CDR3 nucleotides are TGCGCCAGCAGCGGAGGGCGGGGGGCGAGCCCCGACACCGGGGAGCTGTTTTTT.

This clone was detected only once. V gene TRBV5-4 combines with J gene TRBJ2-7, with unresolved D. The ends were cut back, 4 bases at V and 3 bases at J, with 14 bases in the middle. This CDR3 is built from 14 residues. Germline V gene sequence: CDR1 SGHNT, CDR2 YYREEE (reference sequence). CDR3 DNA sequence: TGTGCCAGCAGCCCCGAGCCCGTCTACTACGAGCAGTACTTC. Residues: CASSPEPVYYEQYF.

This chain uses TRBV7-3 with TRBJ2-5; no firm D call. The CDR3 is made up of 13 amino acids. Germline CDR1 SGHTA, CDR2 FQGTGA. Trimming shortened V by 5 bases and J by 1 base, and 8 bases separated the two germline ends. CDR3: CASSPRTQETQYF. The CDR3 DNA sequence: TGTGCCAGCAGCCCTCGGACCCAAGAGACCCAGTACTTC.

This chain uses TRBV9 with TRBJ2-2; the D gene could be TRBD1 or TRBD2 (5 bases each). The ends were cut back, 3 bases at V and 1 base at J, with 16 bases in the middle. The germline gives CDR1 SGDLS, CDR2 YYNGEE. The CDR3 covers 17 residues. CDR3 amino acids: CASSENRDGENTGELFF. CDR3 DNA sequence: TGTGCCAGCAGCGAAAATCGGGACGGTGAGAACACCGGGGAGCTGTTTTTT.